The source of this T cell receptor beta chain is a study of PD-1 blockade in classical Hodgkin lymphoma (dated by TCRdb to the early 2020s). Looking at the study overall: Nivolumab dosing was 3 mg/kg intravenously every 2 weeks, continuing until either disease progression or unacceptable toxicity. To define a peripheral blood immune signature of response to PD-1 blockade in classical Hodgkin lymphoma, the study combined TCR beta sequencing with CyTOF. The research as a whole found: Baseline diversity similar to that of newly diagnosed patients was observed in trial patients achieving complete response, whereas significantly lower diversity was observed in partial responders and progressors. A significant rise by C4D1 was seen in CD4+ but not CD8+ TCR diversity (p=0.0027 vs p=0.16), with the rise being most apparent in complete responders (p=0.02). The study covered only a single clinical trial cohort, and the causes of the repertoire differences, possibly disease activity or prior therapy, were still not defined. Newly diagnosed patients were reported to have lower baseline TCR diversity than healthy donors, and relapsed/refractory patients were reported to have lower baseline TCR diversity still. Lower diversity was seen in patients whose nivolumab began less than 1 year after ASCT, and these patients were left out of later analyses so that immune reconstitution would not confound the results.

Regarding this clone: The antigen it binds to is not known. No per-base quality is available; no much larger clone lies one base away.

Its CDR3 holds 13 amino acids, cysteine through phenylalanine. Just CDR3 DNA is preserved here, 39 bases in frame from base 1. CDR1 and CDR2 (MNHNS, SASEGT) derive from the germline V gene. Compared with germline, V lacks 7 bases and J lacks 5 bases; bases without a gene match: 2. Genomic DNA was isolated using the Qiagen DNeasy kit from unsorted PBMCs as well as from negatively selected CD4+ and CD8+ fractions. TCR beta CDR3 regions were subjected to amplification by immunoSEQ multiplex PCR with primers that anneal to V and J segments. A synthetic immune receptor repertoire was used to minimize amplification bias, and any residual bias was removed computationally once sequencing was done. For the original study's pipeline: Repertoire diversity was quantified as the Shannon entropy index using custom Python scripts. Unsorted, CD4+ and CD8+ repertoires were examined separately, except in combined analyses, for which CD4+ and CD8+ sequences were merged in silico. A clone counted as expanded when the clone's frequency after treatment rose at least 2-fold relative to C1D1, and clones undetected at baseline were given a pseudocount of 0.5. Clones with 0 or 1 copy at C1D1 were defined as singleton clones, while clones with 2 or more copies were defined as non-singleton clones. Clones expanded in unsorted samples were annotated as CD4+, CD8+ or unknown by matching protein sequences in sorted samples from the same patient. Diversity changes from C1D1 to C4D1 were tested in paired samples using Wilcoxon tests. Here the immuneACCESS table is served through TCRdb, limited to in-frame sequences with V and J called. Missing clones are a known gap in these copies; in checked studies unresolved V genes cover under half, and the rest lacks a known reason. The DNA gave D and trimming, while V, J and clone size come from that table. Across this sample there are just under 45,000 clones, with about 65% seen only once. The biggest ten clones account for under 3.5% of the sample.

Taken with the paper, the label for time point translates to: cycle 2 day 1 (C2D1) of nivolumab. All trial patients had relapsed after autologous stem cell transplantation, with cohorts A, B and C differing in prior brentuximab vedotin exposure. A total of fewer than 70 patients with relapsed/refractory classical Hodgkin lymphoma made up the trial cohort, and each patient's best overall response was complete response, partial response or progressive disease. In the multi-cohort phase II CheckMate 205 trial, trial patients received single-agent nivolumab. Best overall response was determined by an independent review committee according to the 2007 International Working Group response criteria. PBMCs from the trial were collected at three points: immediately before nivolumab initiation (C1D1), and during therapy at cycle 2 day 1 and cycle 4 day 1. Peripheral blood was collected in 8 mL Vacutainer Cell Preparation Tubes, from which PBMCs were isolated by centrifugation and then cryopreserved.

The specimen was peripheral blood mononuclear cells (PBMCs), collected before the second cycle of nivolumab. The sequence derives from a human donor with classical Hodgkin lymphoma. This sequence uses TRBV6-1 and TRBJ2-1; 10 bases in between match TRBD1. The bases are TGTGCCAGCACAGGGACAGGGGACAATGAGCAGTTCTTC. This codes for CASTGTGDNEQFF.